Listed below are T cell receptor beta chains from one sample, sequenced in a study of blood T cell repertoires in COVID-19. Data came from immunoSEQ multiplex PCR; TCRdb stores just in-frame clones and leaves some out. The sample lists about 280,000 clones; roughly four fifths were seen once. The specimen sequenced was PBMCs or T cells enriched from blood (not recorded which). The source is a man aged 40-50 years who had been exposed to COVID-19. Both conserved end residues are part of each CDR3. A D gene is named only where the DNA matches it firmly. Size is stated for part of the rows, as once, few or many counts, or as a class when the clone is expanded.

D	V	size	J	DNA	CDR3
TRBD2	TRBV7-6	.	TRBJ2-5	TGTGCCAGCAGCCTGGGAGGGGTGGAAGAGACCCAGTACTTC	CASSLGGVEETQYF
TRBD1	TRBV7-6	once	TRBJ1-2	TGTGCCAGCAGCCCCTCGGGACAGGGCGGCCCCTATGGCTACACCTTC	CASSPSGQGGPYGYTF
.	TRBV5-6	.	TRBJ1-6	TGTGCCAGCAGCTCCCCAGTGAATTCACCCCTCCACTTT	CASSSPVNSPLHF
.	TRBV6-5	.	TRBJ1-2	TGTGCCAGCACCTATTCGAGAATTAACTATGGCTACACCTTC	CASTYSRINYGYTF
.	TRBV29-1	many	TRBJ1-1	TGCAGCGGGAGACAGGATTCGAACACTGAAGCTTTCTTT	CSGRQDSNTEAFF
.	TRBV9	.	TRBJ1-1	TGTGCCAGCAGCGTAGGACAGGCAAGAGAAGCTTTCTTT	CASSVGQAREAFF
.	TRBV15	once	TRBJ2-4	TGTGCCACCAGCAGAGATTACAAAAACATTCAGTACTTC	CATSRDYKNIQYF
TRBD1	TRBV11-2	many	TRBJ1-1	TGTGCCAGCAGCTTGGGACAGACCATGAACACTGAAGCTTTCTTT	CASSLGQTMNTEAFF
.	TRBV30	.	TRBJ2-1	TGTGCCTGGAGTGGTGTTCGGGGGGCGAAGGGTGAGCAGTTCTTC	CAWSGVRGAKGEQFF
TRBD1	TRBV28	.	TRBJ1-2	TGTGCCAGCAGTTCAGAGAGGGGGCAACTTGGCTACACCTTC	CASSSERGQLGYTF
TRBD1	TRBV2	.	TRBJ1-5	TGTGCCAGCAGGGGGACAGCTAATCAGCCCCAGCATTTT	CASRGTANQPQHF
.	TRBV27	many	TRBJ1-6	TGTGCCAGCAGTTTGGACAATCGGGTTTCACCCCTCCACTTT	CASSLDNRVSPLHF
TRBD2	TRBV18	.	TRBJ2-7	TGTGCCAGCTCGGCCGGGACTAGCGACTACGAGCAGTACTTC	CASSAGTSDYEQYF
.	TRBV10-3	.	TRBJ2-3	TGTGCCATCAGTGAGTCTATCGCGGGACGGGTTGATACGCAGTATTTT	CAISESIAGRVDTQYF
TRBD2	TRBV7-2	.	TRBJ2-5	TGTGCCAGCAGCTTAGGGACTAGCGGGAGCTCAGAGACCCAGTACTTC	CASSLGTSGSSETQYF
.	TRBV19	.	TRBJ1-1	TGTGCCACCAGAAACAGGGAAATAAGGGCTGAAGCTTTCTTT	CATRNREIRAEAFF
TRBD1	TRBV5-1	once	TRBJ1-1	TGCGCCAGCAGCTTGATCGGACAGGGAATAGCTGAAGCTTTCTTT	CASSLIGQGIAEAFF
.	TRBV15	.	TRBJ1-2	TGTGCCACCAGCAGAGATCGACAGAGCTATGGCTACACCTTC	CATSRDRQSYGYTF
TRBD2	TRBV19	.	TRBJ2-1	TGTGCCAGTAGCTACTTAATACTAGCGGAGCAGTTCTTC	CASSYLILAEQFF
TRBD1	TRBV4-2	.	TRBJ2-7	TGTGCCAGCAGCCTAACAGGGGGGTCCATCTCCTACGAGCAGTACTTC	CASSLTGGSISYEQYF
.	TRBV29-1	.	TRBJ1-1	TGCAGCGTTGGCTCTGGGAGACAAGGGGCTTTCTTT	CSVGSGRQGAFF
.	TRBV4-2	.	TRBJ1-1	TGTGCCAGCACTCCTCAGGGGATTAACACTGAAGCTTTCTTT	CASTPQGINTEAFF